This T cell receptor (beta chain) was recovered during a study of T cell responses to AZD1222 COVID-19 vaccine. Study-wide results and caveats: Close to half of all spike-specific TCRs reportedly target regions of the variants that are unmutated. The donor cohort was predominantly white British with a female majority, and clonal diversity may have been underestimated.

TCRdb's copy holds only in-frame clones and misses some; the assay was immunoSEQ multiplex PCR. The sample has 150,000 to 200,000 clones; 80% to 95% are singletons. About this clone: Its cognate antigen is unknown.

This CDR3 contains 15 residues. Trimming took 2 bases from V and 0 from J, leaving 10 bases between them. Germline V gives CDR1 MNHEY, CDR2 SVGAGI. Here the sequenced sample was peripheral blood, taken 28 days after the second AZD1222 dose. This sequence originates from an adult who received the AZD1222 COVID-19 vaccine. The chain couples TRBV6-5 to TRBJ1-1; D is ambiguous. CDR3 nucleotides: TGTGCCAGCAGTTACGCTCACTCGTTGAACACTGAAGCTTTCTTT. It yields the protein CASSYAHSLNTEAFF.